This is a list of T cell receptor beta chains from one sample in a study of blood T cells in healthy people across ages. MiXCR, applied by TCRdb to the 5' RACE reads, yields one record per CDR3 protein. The data hold more than 550,000 distinct CDR3 sequences, with 22% observed a single time. The sample consisted of blood. The receptors originated from a man between 65 and 85 years old in good health. The CDR3 runs from the conserved cysteine through the conserved F or W. The D gene is left open where the match is weak. Expanded clones get a size class; other rows say once, few or many, or leave the size out.

abundance,d_gene,v_gene,j_gene,CDR3nt,CDR3aa
NA,NA,TRBV10-3,TRBJ2-1,TGTGCCATCAGGGACCAATACAATGAGCAGTTCTTC,CAIRDQYNEQFF
few,NA,TRBV14,TRBJ2-5,TGTGCCAGCAGCCAGAGTCGGACCCTTCAAGAGACCCAGTACTTC,CASSQSRTLQETQYF
NA,NA,TRBV6-5,TRBJ2-4,TGTGCCAGCAGCCGCCAGGACGAAAACAAAAACATTCAGTACTTC,CASSRQDENKNIQYF
NA,NA,TRBV30,TRBJ2-3,TGTGCCTGGACAGGCGGCCCCAATACGCAGTATTTT,CAWTGGPNTQYF
NA,NA,TRBV6-5,TRBJ1-3,TGTGCCAGCAGTTACTCGAGAGGGTCTGGAAACACCATATATTTT,CASSYSRGSGNTIYF
NA,NA,TRBV20-1,TRBJ2-7,TGCAGTGCTAGAGACCCCTGGGGCACCTCCTACAAGCAGTACTTC,CSARDPWGTSYKQYF
many,NA,TRBV18,TRBJ2-7,TGTGCCAGCTCACCCCAGGGAAACTCCTACGAGCAGTACTTC,CASSPQGNSYEQYF
NA,TRBD2,TRBV20-1,TRBJ2-1,TGCAGTGCCTGGACACTTAGCGGGAGCTCCTACAATGAGCAGTTCTTC,CSAWTLSGSSYNEQFF
few,NA,TRBV24-1,TRBJ1-2,TGTGCCACCAGTGAGCCGACAGACAACTATGGCTACACCTTC,CATSEPTDNYGYTF
few,TRBD2,TRBV5-1,TRBJ2-3,TGCGCCAGCAGCCCCGTCCTAGCGGGGGAGACAGATACGCAGTATTTT,CASSPVLAGETDTQYF
NA,TRBD2,TRBV20-1,TRBJ2-1,TGCAGTGCCGCATCAGCGGGGGACTACAATGAGCAGTTCTTC,CSAASAGDYNEQFF
NA,NA,TRBV5-1,TRBJ1-2,TGCGCCAGCAGCTTGGCGCAGGGTGTCTATGGCTACACCTTC,CASSLAQGVYGYTF
few,NA,TRBV9,TRBJ2-2,TGTGCCAGCAGCCCGACCGGGGGTTCCACCGGGGAGCTGTTTTTT,CASSPTGGSTGELFF
few,NA,TRBV20-1,TRBJ2-3,TGCAGTGCAATCCCGGGGGGCATACGCACAGATACGCAGTATTTT,CSAIPGGIRTDTQYF
NA,TRBD1,TRBV4-1,TRBJ1-4,TGCGCCAGCAGCCAAGGGGACAGGGTGGGAAAACTGTTTTTT,CASSQGDRVGKLFF
NA,TRBD1,TRBV14,TRBJ1-4,TGTGCCAGCAGCCAAGCGACAGGGAATAATGAAAAACTGTTTTTT,CASSQATGNNEKLFF
NA,TRBD1,TRBV5-1,TRBJ2-2,TGCGCCAGCAGCCGGACAGGGTCTTTTTGGGAGCTGTTTTTT,CASSRTGSFWELFF
few,TRBD1,TRBV29-1,TRBJ2-5,TGCAGCGTTGAACCTTCCGACAGGGTGCGAGAGACCCAGTACTTC,CSVEPSDRVRETQYF
few,TRBD1,TRBV15,TRBJ1-4,TGTGCCACCAGCAGAGGGACAGGGATGAAGGAAAAACTGTTTTTT,CATSRGTGMKEKLFF
few,TRBD1,TRBV10-3,TRBJ2-2,TGTGCCACCAAAGGGTGGGGGACAGGCGACACCGGGGAGCTGTTTTTT,CATKGWGTGDTGELFF
NA,TRBD1,TRBV6-6,TRBJ2-7,TGTGCCAGCAGTTACTCCGGGACAGTGGGCCACGAGCAGTACTTC,CASSYSGTVGHEQYF
NA,TRBD1,TRBV9,TRBJ2-4,TGTGCCAGCAGCCCCCAAGGGGACAGGGTGGCCAAAAACATTCAGTACTTC,CASSPQGDRVAKNIQYF
NA,TRBD1,TRBV7-2,TRBJ2-5,TGTGCCAGCAGCATGGGACAGGCATACCAAGAGACCCAGTACTTC,CASSMGQAYQETQYF
NA,TRBD2,TRBV6-1,TRBJ2-3,TGTGCCAGCAGTAGATTAGCGGGAGACAGGCTGGATACGCAGTATTTT,CASSRLAGDRLDTQYF
few,TRBD2,TRBV11-2,TRBJ2-1,TGTGCCAGCAGCTTAGTACAGCGGGGTGCCAATGAGCAGTTCTTC,CASSLVQRGANEQFF
NA,NA,TRBV25-1,TRBJ1-1,TGTGCCAGCAGTGCTTACGCGATATCGGGAGCTTTCTTT,CASSAYAISGAFF
NA,NA,TRBV5-1,TRBJ1-1,TGCGCCAGCAGTTTATCACAAGGAGGAGGGAACACTGAAGCTTTCTTT,CASSLSQGGGNTEAFF
NA,TRBD1,TRBV9,TRBJ2-5,TGTGCCAGCAGAATTGGGACAGGAGGATGGGAGACCCAGTACTTC,CASRIGTGGWETQYF
few,TRBD1,TRBV4-3,TRBJ1-2,TGCGCCAGCAGCCATCGAGGGACAGGGGCCTATGGCTACACCTTC,CASSHRGTGAYGYTF
few,NA,TRBV2,TRBJ1-2,TGTGCCAGCATGCCCCAGATAGTACACTATGGCTACACCTTC,CASMPQIVHYGYTF
NA,TRBD1,TRBV6-5,TRBJ1-2,TGTGCCAGCAGTTACTCCGGCGGCAGGGGGCAATATGGCTACACCTTC,CASSYSGGRGQYGYTF
many,NA,TRBV6-5,TRBJ1-1,TGTGCCAGCAGTTACTGGGGGAACAAGGGAGCTTTCTTT,CASSYWGNKGAFF
NA,TRBD2,TRBV7-2,TRBJ2-1,TGTGCCAGCAGCTTAGTTAACCCTAGGACTAGCGGGGCGGCCTTC,CASSLVNPRTSGAAF
NA,NA,TRBV20-1,TRBJ2-3,TGCAGTGCCACGGCCCCGGGTGGGGGTCACGCAGATACGCAGTATTTT,CSATAPGGGHADTQYF
NA,NA,TRBV20-1,TRBJ2-3,TGCAGTGCTTCAGCGAGACAGACTTCGGGCACAGATACGCAGTATTTT,CSASARQTSGTDTQYF
few,NA,TRBV5-1,TRBJ2-2,TGCGCCAGCACCGATCGACTCGCCCGAACGACCGGGGAGCTGTTTTTT,CASTDRLARTTGELFF
few,NA,TRBV9,TRBJ1-4,TGTGCCAGCAGCGTAATGTCCGAAGTCGAAAAACTGTTTTTT,CASSVMSEVEKLFF
many,NA,TRBV29-1,TRBJ1-5,TGCAGCGTTGAGGCGGACGGATATAGCAATCAGCCCCAGCATTTT,CSVEADGYSNQPQHF
few,TRBD1,TRBV5-1,TRBJ2-1,TGCGCCAGCAGCTTAAGACAGGGAGTCAGCGAGCAGTTCTTC,CASSLRQGVSEQFF
many,NA,TRBV6-5,TRBJ1-5,TGTGCCAGCAGTAGCGGATATCAGCCCCAGCATTTT,CASSSGYQPQHF
NA,TRBD2,TRBV5-1,TRBJ2-1,TGCGCCAGCAGCTTCACTAGCGGGGGGGCAGGCAATGAGCAGTTCTTC,CASSFTSGGAGNEQFF
NA,TRBD2,TRBV20-1,TRBJ2-5,TGCAGTGCTAGAGACGCTACGCGGGGGGAGACCCAGTACTTC,CSARDATRGETQYF
NA,TRBD1,TRBV20-1,TRBJ1-2,TGCAGTGCTAGGGCCGAGGGATACCCCGGGACAGGGGGCGGCTATGGCTACACCTTC,CSARAEGYPGTGGGYGYTF
NA,NA,TRBV7-9,TRBJ2-5,TGTGCCAGCAGCCACATCTCGGTGGCGTTAGAGACCCAGTACTTC,CASSHISVALETQYF
few,NA,TRBV3-1,TRBJ1-2,TGTGCCAGCAGCCAGAGCTTCAACGGCTACACCTTC,CASSQSFNGYTF
NA,TRBD1,TRBV7-2,TRBJ2-4,TGTGCCAGCAGCTTCACAGGGGTGGGAAACATTCAGTACTTC,CASSFTGVGNIQYF
NA,NA,TRBV11-2,TRBJ1-1,TGTGCCAGCAGCTTAGGCGGGGGCGGGATCACTGAAGCTTTCTTT,CASSLGGGGITEAFF
few,NA,TRBV20-1,TRBJ1-5,TGCAGTGCTCCCGGGGGGTTCGGCCAGCCCCAGCATTTT,CSAPGGFGQPQHF
NA,TRBD1,TRBV20-1,TRBJ1-4,TGCAGTGCTAGAGATCTGTCAGGGGGCGGGAATGAAAAACTGTTTTTT,CSARDLSGGGNEKLFF
once,NA,TRBV20-1,TRBJ1-1,TGCATTGCTCTCCCTGAAGGAACTGAAGCTTTCTTT,CIALPEGTEAFF
NA,NA,TRBV19,TRBJ2-2,TGTGCCAGTAGTATTGGGGACCGTAACACCGGGGAGCTGTTTTTT,CASSIGDRNTGELFF
NA,NA,TRBV18,TRBJ1-2,TGTGCCAGCTCAGACATTAACTATGGCTACACCTTC,CASSDINYGYTF
few,NA,TRBV14,TRBJ2-4,TGTGCCAGCAGCCCGGCCGGGGTAAACATTCAGTACTTC,CASSPAGVNIQYF
few,TRBD1,TRBV6-6,TRBJ1-1,TGTGCCAGCAGACCCCCGGGACAGGGTGACACTGAAGCTTTCTTT,CASRPPGQGDTEAFF
few,TRBD1,TRBV5-5,TRBJ2-3,TGTGCCAGCACCACCGGGACAGGGAGCACAGATACGCAGTATTTT,CASTTGTGSTDTQYF
NA,TRBD2,TRBV7-9,TRBJ2-4,TGTGCCAGCAGCACCGGGGGGATCATAGCCAAAAACATTCGGTACTTC,CASSTGGIIAKNIRYF